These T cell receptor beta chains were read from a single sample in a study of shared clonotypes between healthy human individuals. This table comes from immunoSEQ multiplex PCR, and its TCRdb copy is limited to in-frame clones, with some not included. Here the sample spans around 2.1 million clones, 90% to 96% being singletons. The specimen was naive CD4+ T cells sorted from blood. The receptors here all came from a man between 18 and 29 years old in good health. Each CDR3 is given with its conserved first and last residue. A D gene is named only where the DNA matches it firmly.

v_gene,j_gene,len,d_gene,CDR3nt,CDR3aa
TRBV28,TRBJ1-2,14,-,TGTGCCAGCACCCCCCGGAGGGCGGGCTATGGCTACACCTTC,CASTPRRAGYGYTF
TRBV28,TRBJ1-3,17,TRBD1,TGTGCCAGCAGTTCGGCGGGACAGCCATTCTCTGGAAACACCATATATTTT,CASSSAGQPFSGNTIYF
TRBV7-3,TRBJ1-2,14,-,TGTGCCAGCAGCTACGACAGGAATGACTATGGCTACACCTTC,CASSYDRNDYGYTF
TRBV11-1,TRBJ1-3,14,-,TGTGCCAGCTCCGGGGGACTCTCTGGAAACACCATATATTTT,CASSGGLSGNTIYF
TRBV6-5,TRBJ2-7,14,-,TGTGCCAGCAAGACGGACGGAGTGACCTACGAGCAGTACTTC,CASKTDGVTYEQYF
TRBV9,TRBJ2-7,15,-,TGTGCCAGCAGCGTAGACCTGGGATCTGCCTACGAGCAGTACTTC,CASSVDLGSAYEQYF
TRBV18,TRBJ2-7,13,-,TGTGCCAGCTCACCACCGGACCACTACGAGCAGTACTTC,CASSPPDHYEQYF
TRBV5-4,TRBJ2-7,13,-,TGTGCCAGCAGCTTAGCCAGGGGCTACGAGCAGTACTTC,CASSLARGYEQYF
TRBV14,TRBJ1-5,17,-,TGTGCCAGCAGCCAAGATATCGAGGGTTGGGGGGGTCAGCCCCAGCATTTT,CASSQDIEGWGGQPQHF
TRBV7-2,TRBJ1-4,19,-,TGTGCCAGCAGCCCCCGACCCGGGCCAGTTGATGCAACTAATGAAAAACTGTTTTTT,CASSPRPGPVDATNEKLFF
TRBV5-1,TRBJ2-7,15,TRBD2,TGCGCCAGCAGCTTGGGGCTAGCGGGAGACTACGAGCAGTACTTC,CASSLGLAGDYEQYF
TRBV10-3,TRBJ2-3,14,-,TGTGCCACCCATCCTGCGGGGGAAAGGGGGTCGCAGTATTTT,CATHPAGERGSQYF
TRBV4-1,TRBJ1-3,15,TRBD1,TGCGCCAGCAGCCAAGTCAGGGGGCTTGGAAACACCATATATTTT,CASSQVRGLGNTIYF
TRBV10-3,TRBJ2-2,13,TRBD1,TGTGCCGTTGAACAGGGGGTCGGCGGGGAGCTGTTTTTT,CAVEQGVGGELFF
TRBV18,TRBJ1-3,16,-,TGTGCCAGCTCACCACCCGGGACTGGCTCTGGAAACACCATATATTTT,CASSPPGTGSGNTIYF
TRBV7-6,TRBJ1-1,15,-,TGTGCCAGCAGCTCAGCGACGGTCATGAACACTGAAGCTTTCTTT,CASSSATVMNTEAFF
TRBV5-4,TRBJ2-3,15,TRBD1,TGTGCCAGCAGGTTCGGACAGGGTCCTACAGATACGCAGTATTTT,CASRFGQGPTDTQYF
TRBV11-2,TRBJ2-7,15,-,TGTGCCAGCAGCTTAACTGGACAGCAGATCTACGAGCAGTACTTC,CASSLTGQQIYEQYF
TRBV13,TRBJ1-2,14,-,TGTGCCAGCAGCCAACCCTCAGGACCCTATGGCTACACCTTC,CASSQPSGPYGYTF
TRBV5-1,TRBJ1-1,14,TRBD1,TGCGCCAGCAGAGCCGGGACAGGCGGGACTGAAGCTTTCTTT,CASRAGTGGTEAFF